What follows is one T cell receptor (beta chain) and its context. The antigen is undetermined. The data belong to a study of T cells in Graves' hyperthyroidism and ophthalmopathy. Broader study findings: Blood also held most thyroid clonotypes expanded beyond 0.001.

The CDR3 consists of 15 residues. J gave up 5 bases and V 3 bases, and 7 bases lay outside the gene matches. Patients showing uncontrolled infection, other autoimmune disease, pregnancy or lactation were ineligible. RNA transcripts gave rise to amplified TCR beta CDR3 regions. HTBI primers were employed in a first-round RT-PCR of the TCR CDR3. MiXCR, run by TCRdb on the multiplex PCR reads, gives a single entry per CDR3 protein. The table lists about 710,000 distinct CDR3 sequences, over 15% of them singletons. This clonotype originated in a young man with Graves' hyperthyroidism. The chain uses TRBV12-3 or TRBV12-4 and TRBJ2-7; TRBD1 matches at 10 bases. The sample consisted of blood. CDR3 nucleotides: TGTGCCAGCAGTTTTCCGGGACAGGGGATCCACGAGCAGTACTTC. Protein product: CASSFPGQGIHEQYF.